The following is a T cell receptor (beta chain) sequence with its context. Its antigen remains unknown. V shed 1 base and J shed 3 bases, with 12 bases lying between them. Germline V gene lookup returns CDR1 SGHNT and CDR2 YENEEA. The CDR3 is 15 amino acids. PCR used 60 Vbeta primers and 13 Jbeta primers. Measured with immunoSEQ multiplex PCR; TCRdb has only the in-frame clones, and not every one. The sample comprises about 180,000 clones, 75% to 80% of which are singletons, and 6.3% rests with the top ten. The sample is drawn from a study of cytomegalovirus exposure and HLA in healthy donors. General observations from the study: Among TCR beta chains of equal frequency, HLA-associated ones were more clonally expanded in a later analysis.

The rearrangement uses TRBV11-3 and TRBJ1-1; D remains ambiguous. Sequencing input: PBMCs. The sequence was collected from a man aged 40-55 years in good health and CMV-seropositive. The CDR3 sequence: CASSLGQVMDTEAFF. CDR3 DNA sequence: TGTGCCAGCAGCTTAGGACAAGTCATGGACACTGAAGCTTTCTTT.